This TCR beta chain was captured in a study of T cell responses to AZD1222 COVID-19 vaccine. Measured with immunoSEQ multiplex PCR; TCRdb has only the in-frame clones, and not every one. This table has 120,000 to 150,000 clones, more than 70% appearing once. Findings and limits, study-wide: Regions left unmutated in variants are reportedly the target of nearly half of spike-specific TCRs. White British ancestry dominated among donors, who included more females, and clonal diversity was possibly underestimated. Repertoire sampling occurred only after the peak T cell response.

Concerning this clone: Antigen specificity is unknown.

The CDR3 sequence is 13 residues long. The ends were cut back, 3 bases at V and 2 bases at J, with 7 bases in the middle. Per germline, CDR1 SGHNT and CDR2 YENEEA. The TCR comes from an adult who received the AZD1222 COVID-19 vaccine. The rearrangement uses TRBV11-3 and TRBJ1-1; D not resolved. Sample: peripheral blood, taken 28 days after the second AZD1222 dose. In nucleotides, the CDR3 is TGTGCCAGCAGCTTGTCCCCCAACACTGAAGCTTTCTTT. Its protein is CASSLSPNTEAFF.